The following is a T cell receptor (beta chain) sequence with its context. Its antigen is not known. The PCR used 60 Vbeta and 13 Jbeta primers. Data came from immunoSEQ multiplex PCR; TCRdb stores just in-frame clones and leaves some out. Here the sample spans 65,000 to 85,000 clones, 65% to 70% being singletons. The source of the sample is a study of cytomegalovirus exposure and HLA in healthy donors. Notes on the study in general: In an earlier analysis, productive rearrangement rates for most beta V segments clustered near 87% or 30%.

The V gene end was trimmed by 3 bases and the J gene end by 6 bases; junction bases not matched to a gene: 17. CDR3 size: 17 residues. Germline CDR1 is KGHSH and CDR2 is LQKENI. Sample: PBMCs. The gene calls are TRBV18 and TRBJ2-7; 7 positions agree with TRBD1. The clonotype originates from a woman aged 30 to 39 in good health and CMV-seronegative. CDR3 nucleotide sequence: TGTGCCAGCTCACCCGGTTCACAGGGGACAACGTTGGGCGAGCAGTACTTC. Translated, it gives CASSPGSQGTTLGEQYF. The full variable domain, completed using reference TRBV18 and TRBJ2-7, is NAGVMQNPRHLVRRRGQEARLRCSPMKGHSHVYWYRQLPEEGLKFMVYLQKENIIDESGMPKERFSAEFPKEGPSILRIQQVVRGDSAAYFCASSPGSQGTTLGEQYFGPGTRLTVT.